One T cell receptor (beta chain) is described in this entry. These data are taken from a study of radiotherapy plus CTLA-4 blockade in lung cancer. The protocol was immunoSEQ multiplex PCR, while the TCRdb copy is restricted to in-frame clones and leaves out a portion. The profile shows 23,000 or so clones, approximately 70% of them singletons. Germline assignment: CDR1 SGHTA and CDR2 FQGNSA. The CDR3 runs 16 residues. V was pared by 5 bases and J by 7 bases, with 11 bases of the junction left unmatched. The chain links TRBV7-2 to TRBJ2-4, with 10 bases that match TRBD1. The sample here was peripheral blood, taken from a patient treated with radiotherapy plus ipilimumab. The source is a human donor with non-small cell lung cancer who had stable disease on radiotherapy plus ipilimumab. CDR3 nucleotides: TGTGCCAGCAGCCGGGGACCGGGACAGGGGACGAACATTCAGTACTTC. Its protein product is CASSRGPGQGTNIQYF.